Presented here are 5 T cell receptor beta chains from one specimen sequenced in a study of blood T cell repertoires in COVID-19. Here immunoSEQ multiplex PCR was the method, and the copy in TCRdb shows in-frame clones only, minus some. The sample carries some 100,000 clones, 75% to 85% recorded once. Sequencing was carried out using peripheral blood. These receptors all stem from a human donor in a cohort sampled during active COVID-19.

The chain employs TRBV11-2 and TRBJ2-1; 11 bases are shared with TRBD2. The CDR3 is 16 residues long. Germline-derived CDR1 and CDR2 are SGHAT and FQNNGV. V lost 4 bases and J lost 3; bases outside the gene matches: 5. CDR3 coding DNA: TGTGCCAGCAGCTCGAAGGGACTAGCGGACTACAATGAGCAGTTCTTC. It translates to CASSSKGLADYNEQFF.

The chain couples TRBV11-2 to TRBJ1-5; TRBD1 matches 8 bases. This CDR3 spans 15 amino acids. CDR1 SGHAT and CDR2 FQNNGV come from the germline V gene. The V and J ends lost 5 bases and 1 base, in that order; junction bases with no gene match: 4. In nucleotides, the CDR3 is TGTGCCAGCAGCCCGGGACAGGTGAGCAATCAGCCCCAGCATTTT. Amino acids: CASSPGQVSNQPQHF.

This chain links TRBV6-1 with TRBJ2-7, with 10 bases aligning to TRBD1. The V and J ends lost 1 base and 0 bases, in that order; junction bases with no gene match: 9. The CDR3 is 18 amino acids. Looked up from germline, CDR1 is MNHNS and CDR2 is SASEGT. The CDR3, as DNA: TGTGCCAGCAGTGAAGGCCTCGGGACAGGGGCTCGCTCCTACGAGCAGTACTTC. This sequence encodes CASSEGLGTGARSYEQYF.

The chain carries TRBV18 and TRBJ1-2; D possibly corresponds to TRBD1 (6 bases). This CDR3 has 14 amino acids. Per the germline V gene, CDR1 is KGHSH and CDR2 is LQKENI. V lost 2 bases, J lost 4 bases, and 11 bases lay in between. DNA for the CDR3: TGTGCCAGCTCACCAATCGGACAGAGCTATGGCTACACCTTC. This encodes CASSPIGQSYGYTF.

The chain employs TRBV11-3 and TRBJ2-7; D not resolved. Trimming cost V 1 base and J 1 base, with 8 bases left between them. The V gene's germline CDR1 is SGHNT and CDR2 YENEEA. The CDR3 length is 14 residues. CDR3 sequence: CASSLVSTSYEQYF. The CDR3, as DNA: TGTGCCAGCAGCTTAGTCAGTACGTCCTACGAGCAGTACTTC.